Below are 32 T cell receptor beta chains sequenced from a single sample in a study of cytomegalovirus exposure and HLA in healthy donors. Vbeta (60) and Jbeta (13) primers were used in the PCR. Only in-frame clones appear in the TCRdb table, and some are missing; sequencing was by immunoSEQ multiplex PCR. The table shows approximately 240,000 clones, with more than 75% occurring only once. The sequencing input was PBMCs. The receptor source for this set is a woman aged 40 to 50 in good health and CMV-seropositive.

CDR3 protein: CASSLRQGGSTDTQYF. The CDR3 nucleotides read TGCGCCAGCAGCTTGCGCCAGGGAGGGTCCACAGATACGCAGTATTTT. The chain combines TRBV5-1 with TRBJ2-3; 7 bases line up with TRBD2. Germline lookup yields CDR1 SGHRS and CDR2 YFSETQ. V shed 1 base and J 2 bases; nucleotides not matched to a gene: 7. The CDR3 runs 16 residues.

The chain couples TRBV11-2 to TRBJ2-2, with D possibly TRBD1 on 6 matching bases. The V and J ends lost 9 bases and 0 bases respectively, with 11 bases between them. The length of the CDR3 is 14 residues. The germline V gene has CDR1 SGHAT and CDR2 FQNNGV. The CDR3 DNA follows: TGTGCCAGTAGACAGGCATCGAACACCGGGGAGCTGTTTTTT. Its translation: CASRQASNTGELFF. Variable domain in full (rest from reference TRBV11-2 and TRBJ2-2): EAGVAQSPRYKIIEKRQSVAFWCNPISGHATLYWYQQILGQGPKLLIQFQNNGVVDDSQLPKDRFSAERLKGVDSTLKIQPAKLEDSAVYLCASRQASNTGELFFGEGSRLTVL.

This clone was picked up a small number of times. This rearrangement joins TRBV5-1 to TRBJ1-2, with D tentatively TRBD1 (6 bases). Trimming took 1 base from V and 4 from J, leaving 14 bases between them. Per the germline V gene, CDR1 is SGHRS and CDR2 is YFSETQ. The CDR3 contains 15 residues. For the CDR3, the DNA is TGCGCCAGCAGCTTGACAATACAGGGTCCCTATGGCTACACCTTC. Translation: CASSLTIQGPYGYTF. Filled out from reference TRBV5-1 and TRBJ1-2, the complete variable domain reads KAGVTQTPRYLIKTRGQQVTLSCSPISGHRSVSWYQQTPGQGLQFLFEYFSETQRNKGNFPGRFSGRQFSNSRSEMNVSTLELGDSALYLCASSLTIQGPYGYTFGSGTRLTVV.

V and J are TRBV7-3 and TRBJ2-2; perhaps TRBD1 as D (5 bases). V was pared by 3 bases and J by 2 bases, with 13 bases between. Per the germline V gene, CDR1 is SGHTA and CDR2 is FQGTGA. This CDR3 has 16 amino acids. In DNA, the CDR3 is TGTGCCAGCAGCTTTCAGGGTTCATTAAACACCGGGGAGCTGTTTTTT. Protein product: CASSFQGSLNTGELFF.

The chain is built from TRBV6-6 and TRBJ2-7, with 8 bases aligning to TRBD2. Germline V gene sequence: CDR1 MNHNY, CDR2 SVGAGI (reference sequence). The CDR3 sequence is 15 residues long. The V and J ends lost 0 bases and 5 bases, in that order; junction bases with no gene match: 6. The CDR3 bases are TGTGCCAGCAGTTACTCCAGCGGGAGAGGCGACGAGCAGTACTTC. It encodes CASSYSSGRGDEQYF.

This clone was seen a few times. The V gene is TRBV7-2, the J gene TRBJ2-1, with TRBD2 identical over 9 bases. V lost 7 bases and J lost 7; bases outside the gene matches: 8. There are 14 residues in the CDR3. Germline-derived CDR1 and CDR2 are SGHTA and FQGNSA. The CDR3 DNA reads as TGTGCCAGCACGCCGGGACTAGCTAGGAATGAGCAGTTCTTC. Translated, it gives CASTPGLARNEQFF.

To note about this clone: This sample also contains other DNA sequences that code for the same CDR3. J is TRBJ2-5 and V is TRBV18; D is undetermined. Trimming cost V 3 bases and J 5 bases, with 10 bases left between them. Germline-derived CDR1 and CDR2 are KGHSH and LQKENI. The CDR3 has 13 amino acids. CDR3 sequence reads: CASSPPTRETQYF. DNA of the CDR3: TGTGCCAGCTCACCTCCTACCCGGGAGACCCAGTACTTC.

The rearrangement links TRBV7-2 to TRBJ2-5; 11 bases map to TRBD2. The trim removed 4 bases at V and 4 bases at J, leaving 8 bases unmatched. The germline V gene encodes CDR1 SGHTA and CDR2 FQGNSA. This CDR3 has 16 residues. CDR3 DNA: TGTGCCAGCAGCTCTCTTATAGCGGGGGGGCGAGAGACCCAGTACTTC. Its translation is CASSSLIAGGRETQYF.

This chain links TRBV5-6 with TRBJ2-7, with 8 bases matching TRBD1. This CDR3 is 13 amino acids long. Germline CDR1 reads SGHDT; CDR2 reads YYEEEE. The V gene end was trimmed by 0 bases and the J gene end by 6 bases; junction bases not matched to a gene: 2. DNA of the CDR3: TGTGCCAGCAGCTTGGGACAGGGGCGCGAGCAGTACTTC. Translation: CASSLGQGREQYF.

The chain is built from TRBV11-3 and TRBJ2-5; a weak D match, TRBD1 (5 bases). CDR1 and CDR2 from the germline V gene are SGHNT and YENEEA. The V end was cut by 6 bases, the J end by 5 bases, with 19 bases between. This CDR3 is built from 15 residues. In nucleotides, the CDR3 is TGTGCCAGCAGTCTAGTGGGCAGGGCGACGGAGACCCAGTACTTC. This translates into CASSLVGRATETQYF. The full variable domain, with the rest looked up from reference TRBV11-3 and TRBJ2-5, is EAGVVQSPRYKIIEKKQPVAFWCNPISGHNTLYWYLQNLGQGPELLIRYENEEAVDDSQLPKDRFSAERLKGVDSTLKIQPAELGDSAVYLCASSLVGRATETQYFGPGTRLLVL.

The CDR3 loop reads CASSVETGFLYEQYF. CDR3 coding DNA: TGTGCCAGCAGCGTGGAGACAGGGTTTCTCTACGAGCAGTACTTC. The J gene is TRBJ2-7, the V gene TRBV9, with TRBD1 matching 7 bases. CDR1 and CDR2 (germline): SGDLS, YYNGEE. V lost 2 bases, J lost 3 bases, and 8 bases stayed unmatched. This CDR3 is 15 amino acids long.

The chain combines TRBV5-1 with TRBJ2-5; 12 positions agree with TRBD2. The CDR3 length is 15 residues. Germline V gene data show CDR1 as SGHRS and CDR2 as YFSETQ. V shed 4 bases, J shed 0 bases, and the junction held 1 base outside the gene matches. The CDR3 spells CASSRTSGNQETQYF. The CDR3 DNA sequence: TGCGCCAGCAGCCGGACTAGCGGGAACCAAGAGACCCAGTACTTC. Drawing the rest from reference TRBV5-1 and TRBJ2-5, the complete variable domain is KAGVTQTPRYLIKTRGQQVTLSCSPISGHRSVSWYQQTPGQGLQFLFEYFSETQRNKGNFPGRFSGRQFSNSRSEMNVSTLELGDSALYLCASSRTSGNQETQYFGPGTRLLVL.

This CDR3 is CASKGQDNIPLAEAFF. The CDR3 DNA is TGTGCCAGTAAAGGTCAGGACAACATCCCCCTCGCTGAAGCTTTCTTT. This chain links TRBV19 with TRBJ1-1, with a possible D match to TRBD1 (5 bases). This CDR3 has 16 residues. V was trimmed by 7 bases and J by 6 bases, leaving 24 bases between them. Per the germline V gene, CDR1 is LNHDA and CDR2 is SQIVND (reference sequence).

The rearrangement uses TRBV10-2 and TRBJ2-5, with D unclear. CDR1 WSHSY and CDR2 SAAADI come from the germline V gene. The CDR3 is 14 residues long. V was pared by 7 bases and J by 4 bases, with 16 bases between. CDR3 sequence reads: CASIGGGTGETQYF. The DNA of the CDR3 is TGCGCCAGCATAGGCGGCGGTACGGGAGAGACCCAGTACTTC.

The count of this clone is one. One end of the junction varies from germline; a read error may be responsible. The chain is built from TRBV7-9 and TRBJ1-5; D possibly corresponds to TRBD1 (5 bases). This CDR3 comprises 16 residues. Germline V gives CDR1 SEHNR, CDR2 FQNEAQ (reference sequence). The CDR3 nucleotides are TGTTCCAGCAGCTTGGGGGGACCTATAAGCAATCAGCCCCAGCATTTT. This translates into CSSSLGGPISNQPQHF.

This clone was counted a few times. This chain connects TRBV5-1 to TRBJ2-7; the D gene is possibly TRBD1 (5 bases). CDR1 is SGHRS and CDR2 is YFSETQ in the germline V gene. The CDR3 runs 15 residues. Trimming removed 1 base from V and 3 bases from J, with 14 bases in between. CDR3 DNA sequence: TGCGCCAGCAGCTTGCGGCCTGACAGAATCTACGAGCAGTACTTC. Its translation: CASSLRPDRIYEQYF. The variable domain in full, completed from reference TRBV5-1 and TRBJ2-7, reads KAGVTQTPRYLIKTRGQQVTLSCSPISGHRSVSWYQQTPGQGLQFLFEYFSETQRNKGNFPGRFSGRQFSNSRSEMNVSTLELGDSALYLCASSLRPDRIYEQYFGPGTRLTVT.

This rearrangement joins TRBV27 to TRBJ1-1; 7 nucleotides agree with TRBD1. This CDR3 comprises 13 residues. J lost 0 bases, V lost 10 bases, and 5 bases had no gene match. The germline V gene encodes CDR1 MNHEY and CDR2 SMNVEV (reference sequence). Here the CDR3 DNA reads TGTGCCATCCAACAGGGGATGAACACTGAAGCTTTCTTT. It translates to CAIQQGMNTEAFF.

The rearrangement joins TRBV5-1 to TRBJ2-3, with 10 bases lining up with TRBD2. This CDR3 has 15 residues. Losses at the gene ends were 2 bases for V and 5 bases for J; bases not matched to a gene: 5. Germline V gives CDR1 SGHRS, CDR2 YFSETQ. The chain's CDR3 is CASSFQRGGLDTQYF. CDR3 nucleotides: TGCGCCAGCAGCTTCCAGCGGGGGGGCTTAGATACGCAGTATTTT.

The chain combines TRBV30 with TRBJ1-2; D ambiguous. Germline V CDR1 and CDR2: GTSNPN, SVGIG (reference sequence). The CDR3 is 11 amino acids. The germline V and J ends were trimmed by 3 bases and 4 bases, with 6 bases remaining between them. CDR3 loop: CAWRLGYGYTF. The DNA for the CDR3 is TGTGCCTGGAGGCTCGGCTATGGCTACACCTTC.

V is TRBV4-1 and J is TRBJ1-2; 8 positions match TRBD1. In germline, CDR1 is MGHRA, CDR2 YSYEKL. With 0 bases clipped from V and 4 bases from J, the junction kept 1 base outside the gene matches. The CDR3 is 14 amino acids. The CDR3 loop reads CASSQDGTGYGYTF. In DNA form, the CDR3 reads TGCGCCAGCAGCCAAGATGGGACAGGCTATGGCTACACCTTC.

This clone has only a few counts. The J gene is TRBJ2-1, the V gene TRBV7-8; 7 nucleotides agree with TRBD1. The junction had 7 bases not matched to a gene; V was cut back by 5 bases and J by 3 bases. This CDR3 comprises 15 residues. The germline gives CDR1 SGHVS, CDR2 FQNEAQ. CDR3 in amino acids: CASSTRQGFYNEQFF. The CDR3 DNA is TGTGCCAGCAGCACCCGACAGGGCTTCTACAATGAGCAGTTCTTC.

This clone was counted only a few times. CDR3 protein: CASSQGGTADYEQYF. In nucleotides, the CDR3 is TGCGCCAGCAGCCAAGGTGGGACAGCCGACTACGAGCAGTACTTC. V and J are TRBV4-3 and TRBJ2-7; 7 bases map to TRBD1. V shed 1 base and J 3 bases; nucleotides not matched to a gene: 6. Germline CDR1 is LGHNA and CDR2 is YSLEER. This CDR3 has 15 amino acids.

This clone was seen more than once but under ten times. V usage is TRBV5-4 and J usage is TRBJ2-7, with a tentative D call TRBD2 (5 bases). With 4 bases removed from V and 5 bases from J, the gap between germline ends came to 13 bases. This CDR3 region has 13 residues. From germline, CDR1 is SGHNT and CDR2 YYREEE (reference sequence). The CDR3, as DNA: TGTGCCAGCAGCCCCCCAGAGAGGGACGAGCAGTACTTC. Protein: CASSPPERDEQYF.

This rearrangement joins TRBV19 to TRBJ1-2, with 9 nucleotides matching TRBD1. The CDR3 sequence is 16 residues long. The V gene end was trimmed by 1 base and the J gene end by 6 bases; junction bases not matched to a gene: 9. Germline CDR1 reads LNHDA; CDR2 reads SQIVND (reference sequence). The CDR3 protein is CASSIGKMGTGHGYTF. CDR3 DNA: TGTGCCAGTAGTATAGGGAAGATGGGGACAGGGCATGGCTACACCTTC.

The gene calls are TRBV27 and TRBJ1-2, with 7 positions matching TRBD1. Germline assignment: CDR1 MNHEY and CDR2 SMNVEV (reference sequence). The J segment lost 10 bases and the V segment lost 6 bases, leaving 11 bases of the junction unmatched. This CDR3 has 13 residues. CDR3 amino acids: CASSFDRVASYTF. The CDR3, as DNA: TGTGCCAGCAGCTTCGACAGGGTCGCTTCCTACACCTTC.

The CDR3 coding sequence is TGTGCCAGCAGCAAGGAGGGCCGCGGGGGCTACGAGCAGTACTTC. Protein: CASSKEGRGGYEQYF. The chain joins TRBV5-4 to TRBJ2-7, with 7 positions matching TRBD2. From germline, CDR1 is SGHNT and CDR2 YYREEE (reference sequence). V lost 4 bases, J lost 3 bases, and 10 bases stayed unmatched. This CDR3 has 15 residues.

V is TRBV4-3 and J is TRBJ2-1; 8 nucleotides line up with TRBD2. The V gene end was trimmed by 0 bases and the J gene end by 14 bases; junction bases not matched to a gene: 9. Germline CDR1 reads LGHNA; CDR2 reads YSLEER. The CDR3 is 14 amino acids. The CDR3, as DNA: TGCGCCAGCAGCCAAGAAATTTCGGGGGGGTTCGAGTTCTTC. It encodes CASSQEISGGFEFF.

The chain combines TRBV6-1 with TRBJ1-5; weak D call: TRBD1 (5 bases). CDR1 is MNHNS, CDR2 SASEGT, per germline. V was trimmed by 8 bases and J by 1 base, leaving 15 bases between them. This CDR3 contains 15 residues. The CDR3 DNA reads TGTGCCAGCGGGTGGAGGGGAGTCAGCAATCAGCCCCAGCATTTT. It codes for CASGWRGVSNQPQHF.

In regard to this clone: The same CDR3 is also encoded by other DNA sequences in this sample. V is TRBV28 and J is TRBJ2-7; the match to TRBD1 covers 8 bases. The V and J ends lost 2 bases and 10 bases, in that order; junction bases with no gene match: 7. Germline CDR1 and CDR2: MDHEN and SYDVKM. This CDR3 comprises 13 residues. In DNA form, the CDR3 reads TGTGCCAGCAGTTTAGGACAGGGTAGGGAACAGTACTTC. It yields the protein CASSLGQGREQYF. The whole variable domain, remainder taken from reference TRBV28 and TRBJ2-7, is DVKVTQSSRYLVKRTGEKVFLECVQDMDHENMFWYRQDPGLGLRLIYFSYDVKMKEKGDIPEGYSVSREKKERFSLILESASTNQTSMYLCASSLGQGREQYFGPGTRLTVT.

The CDR3 loop is CASSQGVFLGEEAFF. Written as DNA, the CDR3 is TGTGCCAGCAGCCAAGGCGTCTTCCTCGGGGAGGAAGCTTTCTTT. This chain connects TRBV14 to TRBJ1-1; unclear D gene. The CDR3 has 15 amino acids. In germline, CDR1 is SGHDN, CDR2 FVKESK. Deletions cut 1 base from V and 8 bases from J, with 17 bases between.

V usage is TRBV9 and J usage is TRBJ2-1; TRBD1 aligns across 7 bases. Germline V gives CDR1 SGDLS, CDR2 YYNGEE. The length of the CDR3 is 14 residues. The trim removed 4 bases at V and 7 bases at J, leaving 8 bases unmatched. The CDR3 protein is CASSSNRGLNEQFF. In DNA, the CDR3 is TGTGCCAGCAGCAGCAACAGGGGATTGAATGAGCAGTTCTTC. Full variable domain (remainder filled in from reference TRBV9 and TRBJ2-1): DSGVTQTPKHLITATGQRVTLRCSPRSGDLSVYWYQQSLDQGLQFLIQYYNGEERAKGNILERFSAQQFPDLHSELNLSSLELGDSALYFCASSSNRGLNEQFFGPGTRLTVL.

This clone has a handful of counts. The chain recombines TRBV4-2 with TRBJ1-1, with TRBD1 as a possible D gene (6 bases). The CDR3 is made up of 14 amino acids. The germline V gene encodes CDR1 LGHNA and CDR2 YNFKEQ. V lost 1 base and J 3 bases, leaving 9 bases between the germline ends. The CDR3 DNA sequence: TGTGCCAGCAGCCAAGTTTACAGGGACACTGAAGCTTTCTTT. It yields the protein CASSQVYRDTEAFF.